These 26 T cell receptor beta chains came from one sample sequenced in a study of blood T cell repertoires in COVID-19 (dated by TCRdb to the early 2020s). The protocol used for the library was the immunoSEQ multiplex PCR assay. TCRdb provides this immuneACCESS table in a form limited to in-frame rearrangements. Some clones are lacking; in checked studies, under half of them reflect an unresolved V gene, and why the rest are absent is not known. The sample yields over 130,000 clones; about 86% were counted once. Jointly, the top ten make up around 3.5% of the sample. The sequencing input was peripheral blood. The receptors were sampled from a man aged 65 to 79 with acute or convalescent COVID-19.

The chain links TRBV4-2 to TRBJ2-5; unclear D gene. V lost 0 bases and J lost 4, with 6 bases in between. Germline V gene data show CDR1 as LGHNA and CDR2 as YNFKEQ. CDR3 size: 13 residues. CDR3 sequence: CASSQDSGETQYF. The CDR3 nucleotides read TGTGCCAGCAGCCAAGATAGTGGAGAGACCCAGTACTTC.

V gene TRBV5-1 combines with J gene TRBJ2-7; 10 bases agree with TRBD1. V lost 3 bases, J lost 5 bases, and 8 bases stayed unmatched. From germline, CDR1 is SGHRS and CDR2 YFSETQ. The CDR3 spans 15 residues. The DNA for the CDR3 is TGCGCCAGCAGCTCCCGGGACAGGGGAAAGAACGAGCAGTACTTC. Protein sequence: CASSSRDRGKNEQYF.

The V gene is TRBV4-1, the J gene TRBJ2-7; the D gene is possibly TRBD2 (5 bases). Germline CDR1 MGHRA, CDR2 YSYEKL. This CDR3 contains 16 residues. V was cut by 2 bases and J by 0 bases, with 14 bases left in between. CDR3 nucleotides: TGCGCCAGCAGCCAAAGTCCGGACTCGAGCTCCTACGAGCAGTACTTC. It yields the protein CASSQSPDSSSYEQYF.

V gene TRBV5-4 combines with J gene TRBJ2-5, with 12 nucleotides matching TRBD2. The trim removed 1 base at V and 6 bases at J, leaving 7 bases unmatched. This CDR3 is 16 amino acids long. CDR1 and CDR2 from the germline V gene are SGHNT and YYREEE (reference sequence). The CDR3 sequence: CASSLRLAGVSKTQYF. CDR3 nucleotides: TGTGCCAGCAGCTTGCGACTAGCGGGAGTTAGTAAGACCCAGTACTTC.

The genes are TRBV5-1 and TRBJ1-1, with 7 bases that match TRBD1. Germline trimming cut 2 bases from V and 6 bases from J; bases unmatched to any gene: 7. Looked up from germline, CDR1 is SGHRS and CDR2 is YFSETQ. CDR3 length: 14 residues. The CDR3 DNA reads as TGCGCCAGCAGCTTCGGACAGGCCGCGGCTGAAGCTTTCTTT. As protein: CASSFGQAAAEAFF.

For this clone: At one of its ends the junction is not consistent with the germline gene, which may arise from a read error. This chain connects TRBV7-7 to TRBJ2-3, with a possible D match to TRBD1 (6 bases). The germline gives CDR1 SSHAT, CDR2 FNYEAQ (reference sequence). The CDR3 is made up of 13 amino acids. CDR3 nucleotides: TGTGCTAGCAGCGAAACAGGGTTGGATACGCAGTATTTT. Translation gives CASSETGLDTQYF.

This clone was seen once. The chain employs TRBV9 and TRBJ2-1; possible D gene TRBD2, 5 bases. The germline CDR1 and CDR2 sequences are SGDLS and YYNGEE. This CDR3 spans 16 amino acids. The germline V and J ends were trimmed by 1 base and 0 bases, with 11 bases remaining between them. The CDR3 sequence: CASSVNRESSYNEQFF. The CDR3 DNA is TGTGCCAGCAGCGTAAACCGGGAAAGCTCCTACAATGAGCAGTTCTTC.

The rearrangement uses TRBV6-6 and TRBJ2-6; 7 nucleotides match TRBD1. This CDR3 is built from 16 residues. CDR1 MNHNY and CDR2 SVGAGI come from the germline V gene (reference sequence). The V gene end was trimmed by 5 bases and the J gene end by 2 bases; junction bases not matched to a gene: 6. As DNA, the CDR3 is TGTGCCAGCAGTAGCGACAGGGTAGCTGGGGCCAACGTCCTGACTTTC. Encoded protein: CASSSDRVAGANVLTF.

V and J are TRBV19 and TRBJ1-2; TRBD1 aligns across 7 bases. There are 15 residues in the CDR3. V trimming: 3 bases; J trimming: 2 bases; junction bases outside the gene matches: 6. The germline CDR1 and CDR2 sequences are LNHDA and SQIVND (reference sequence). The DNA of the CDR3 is TGTGCCAGTAGTATTCTGGGACAGACAAACTATGGCTACACCTTC. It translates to CASSILGQTNYGYTF.

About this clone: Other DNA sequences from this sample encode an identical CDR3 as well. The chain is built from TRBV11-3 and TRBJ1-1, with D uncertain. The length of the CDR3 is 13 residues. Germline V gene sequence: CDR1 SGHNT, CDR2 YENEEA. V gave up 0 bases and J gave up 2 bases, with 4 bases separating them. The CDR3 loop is CASSLDRNTEAFF. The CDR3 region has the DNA TGTGCCAGCAGCTTAGATCGTAACACTGAAGCTTTCTTT.

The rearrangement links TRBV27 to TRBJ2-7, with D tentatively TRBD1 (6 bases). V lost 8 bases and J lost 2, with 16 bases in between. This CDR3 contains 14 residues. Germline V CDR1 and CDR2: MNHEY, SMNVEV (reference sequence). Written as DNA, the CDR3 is TGTGCCAGCGGACCCCCGACAGGTCCCTACGAGCAGTACTTC. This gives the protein CASGPPTGPYEQYF.

CDR3 amino acids: CASSYWGPNEQFF. The CDR3 region has the DNA TGTGCCAGCAGTTACTGGGGCCCCAATGAGCAGTTCTTC. The rearrangement uses TRBV6-5 and TRBJ2-1; a possible D gene is TRBD1 (5 bases). There are 13 residues in the CDR3. Germline CDR1 reads MNHEY; CDR2 reads SVGAGI. V was clipped by 1 base and J by 6 bases, with 7 bases between them.

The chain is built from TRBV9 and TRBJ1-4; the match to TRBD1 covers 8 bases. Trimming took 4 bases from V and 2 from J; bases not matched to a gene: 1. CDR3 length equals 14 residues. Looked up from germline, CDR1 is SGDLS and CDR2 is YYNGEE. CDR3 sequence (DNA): TGTGCCAGCAGCCGACAGGGGACTAATGAAAAACTGTTTTTT. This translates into CASSRQGTNEKLFF.

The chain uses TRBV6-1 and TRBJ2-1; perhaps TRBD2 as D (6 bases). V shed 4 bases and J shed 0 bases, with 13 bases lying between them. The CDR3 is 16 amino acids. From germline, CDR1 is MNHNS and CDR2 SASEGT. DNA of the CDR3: TGTGCCAGCAGTGTGATAGCGGTAAGCTCCTACAATGAGCAGTTCTTC. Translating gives CASSVIAVSSYNEQFF.

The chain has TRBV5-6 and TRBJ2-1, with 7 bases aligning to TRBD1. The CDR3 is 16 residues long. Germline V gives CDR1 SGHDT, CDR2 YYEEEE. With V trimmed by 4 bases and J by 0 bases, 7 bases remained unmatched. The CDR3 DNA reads TGTGCCAGCAGCCTACCGACAGGGAGCTCCTACAATGAGCAGTTCTTC. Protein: CASSLPTGSSYNEQFF.

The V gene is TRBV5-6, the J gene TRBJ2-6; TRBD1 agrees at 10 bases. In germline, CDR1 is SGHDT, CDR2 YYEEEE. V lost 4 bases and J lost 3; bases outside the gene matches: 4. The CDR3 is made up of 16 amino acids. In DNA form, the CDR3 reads TGTGCCAGCAGCCGGGACAGGGGATTTGGGGCCAACGTCCTGACTTTC. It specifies CASSRDRGFGANVLTF.

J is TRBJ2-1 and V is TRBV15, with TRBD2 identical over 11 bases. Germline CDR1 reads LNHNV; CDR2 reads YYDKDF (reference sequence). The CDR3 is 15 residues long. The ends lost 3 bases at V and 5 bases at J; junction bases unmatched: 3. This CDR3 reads CATSREGLADNEQFF. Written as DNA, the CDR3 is TGTGCCACCAGCAGGGAGGGACTAGCGGACAATGAGCAGTTCTTC.

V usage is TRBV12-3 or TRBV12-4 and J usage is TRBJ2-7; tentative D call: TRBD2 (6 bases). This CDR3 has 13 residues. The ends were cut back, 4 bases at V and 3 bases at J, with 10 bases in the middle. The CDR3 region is CASSSGTRYEQYF. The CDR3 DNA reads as TGTGCCAGCAGTTCCGGGACTCGCTACGAGCAGTACTTC.

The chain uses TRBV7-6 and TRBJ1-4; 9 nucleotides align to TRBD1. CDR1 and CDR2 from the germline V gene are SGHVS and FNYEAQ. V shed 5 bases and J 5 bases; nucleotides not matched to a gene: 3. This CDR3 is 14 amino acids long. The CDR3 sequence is CASSPGQGNEKLFF. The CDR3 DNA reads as TGTGCCAGCAGCCCAGGACAGGGGAATGAAAAACTGTTTTTT.

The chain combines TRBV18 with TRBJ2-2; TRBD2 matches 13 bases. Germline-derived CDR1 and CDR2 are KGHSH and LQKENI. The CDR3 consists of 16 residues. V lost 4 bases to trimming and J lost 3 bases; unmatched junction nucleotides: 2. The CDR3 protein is CASSRGTSGDTGELFF. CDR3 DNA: TGTGCCAGCTCACGAGGGACTAGCGGGGACACCGGGGAGCTGTTTTTT.

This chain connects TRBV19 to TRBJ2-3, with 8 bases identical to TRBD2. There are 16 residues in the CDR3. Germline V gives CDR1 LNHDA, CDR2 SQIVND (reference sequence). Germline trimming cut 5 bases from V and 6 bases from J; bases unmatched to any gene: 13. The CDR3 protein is CASSSPSGRIRDTQYF. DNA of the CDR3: TGTGCCAGTAGTTCCCCGAGCGGGAGAATCAGGGATACGCAGTATTTT. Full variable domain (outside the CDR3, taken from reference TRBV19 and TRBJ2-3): DGGITQSPKYLFRKEGQNVTLSCEQNLNHDAMYWYRQDPGQGLRLIYYSQIVNDFQKGDIAEGYSVSREKKESFPLTVTSAQKNPTAFYLCASSSPSGRIRDTQYFGPGTRLTVL.

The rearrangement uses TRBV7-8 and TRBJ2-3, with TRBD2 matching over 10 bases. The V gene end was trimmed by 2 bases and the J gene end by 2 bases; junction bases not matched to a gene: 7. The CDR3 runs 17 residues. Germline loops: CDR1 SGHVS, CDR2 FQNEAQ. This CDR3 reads CASSLRTSGEITDTQYF. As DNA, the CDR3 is TGTGCCAGCAGCTTAAGGACTAGCGGAGAGATCACAGATACGCAGTATTTT.

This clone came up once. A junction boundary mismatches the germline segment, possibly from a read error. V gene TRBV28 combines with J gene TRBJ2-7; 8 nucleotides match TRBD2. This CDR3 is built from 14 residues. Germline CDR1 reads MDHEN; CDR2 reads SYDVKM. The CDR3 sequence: CASTLAGKGYEQYF. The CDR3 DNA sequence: TGTGCCAGCACTTTAGCGGGAAAGGGATACGAGCAGTACTTC.

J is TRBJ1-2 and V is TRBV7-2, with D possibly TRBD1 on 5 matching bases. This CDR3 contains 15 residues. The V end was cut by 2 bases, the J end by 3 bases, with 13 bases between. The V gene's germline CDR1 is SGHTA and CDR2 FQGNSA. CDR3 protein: CASSLRRGLYYGYTF. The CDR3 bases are TGTGCCAGCAGCTTAAGGAGGGGCTTGTACTATGGCTACACCTTC. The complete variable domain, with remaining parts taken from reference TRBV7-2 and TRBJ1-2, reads GAGVSQSPSNKVTEKGKDVELRCDPISGHTALYWYRQSLGQGLEFLIYFQGNSAPDKSGLPSDRFSAERTGGSVSTLTIQRTQQEDSAVYLCASSLRRGLYYGYTFGSGTRLTVV.

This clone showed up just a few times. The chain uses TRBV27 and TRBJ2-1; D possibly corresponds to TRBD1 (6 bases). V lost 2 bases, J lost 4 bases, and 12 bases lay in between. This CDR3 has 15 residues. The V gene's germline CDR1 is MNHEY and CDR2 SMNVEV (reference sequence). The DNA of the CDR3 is TGTGCCAGCAGTTTAAGGGACAAAAAATACAATGAGCAGTTCTTC. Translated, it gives CASSLRDKKYNEQFF.

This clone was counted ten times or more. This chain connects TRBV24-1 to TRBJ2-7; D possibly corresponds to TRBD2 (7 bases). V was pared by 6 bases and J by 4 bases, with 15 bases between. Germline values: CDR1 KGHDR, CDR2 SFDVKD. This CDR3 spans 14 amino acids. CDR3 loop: CATSTGGPDYEQYF. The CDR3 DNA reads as TGTGCCACCAGTACCGGGGGGCCTGATTACGAGCAGTACTTC.